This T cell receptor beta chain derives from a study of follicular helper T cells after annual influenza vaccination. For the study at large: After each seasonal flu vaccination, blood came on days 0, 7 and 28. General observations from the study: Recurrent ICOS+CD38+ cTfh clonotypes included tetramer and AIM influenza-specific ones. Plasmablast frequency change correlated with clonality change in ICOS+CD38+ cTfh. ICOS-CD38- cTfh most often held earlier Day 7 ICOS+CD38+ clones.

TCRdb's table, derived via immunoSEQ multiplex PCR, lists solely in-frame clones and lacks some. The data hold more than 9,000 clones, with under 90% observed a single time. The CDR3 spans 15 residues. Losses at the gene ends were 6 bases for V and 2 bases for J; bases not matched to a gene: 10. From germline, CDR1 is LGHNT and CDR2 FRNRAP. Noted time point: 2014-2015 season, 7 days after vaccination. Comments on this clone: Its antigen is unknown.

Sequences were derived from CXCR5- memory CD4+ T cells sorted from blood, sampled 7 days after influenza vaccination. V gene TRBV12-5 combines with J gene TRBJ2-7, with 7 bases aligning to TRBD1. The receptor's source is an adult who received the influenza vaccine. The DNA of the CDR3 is TGTGCTAGTGGCCGGGACAGCCGCCCGACCTACGAGCAGTACTTC. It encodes CASGRDSRPTYEQYF.